These 12 T cell receptor beta chains were sequenced from one sample in a study of blood T cell repertoires in COVID-19 (dated by TCRdb to the early 2020s). The library was built by means of the immunoSEQ multiplex PCR assay. Sourced from immuneACCESS, this table was stored by TCRdb with only in-frame sequences that have V and J called. A share of the clones is absent; for the studies checked, an unresolved V gene accounts for under half, and the remainder has no known explanation. In all, the sample holds about 19,000 clones, and roughly 90% of those were seen once. More than 9.5% of the sample belongs to the ten largest clones. What was sequenced was peripheral blood. The receptors stem from a human donor in a cohort sampled during active COVID-19.

The chain is built from TRBV5-4 and TRBJ1-1; 11 bases fit TRBD1. Germline CDR1 and CDR2: SGHNT and YYREEE (reference sequence). The J segment lost 0 bases and the V segment lost 4 bases, leaving 14 bases of the junction unmatched. The CDR3 is 19 amino acids. The CDR3 region is CASSPSGQGAGRLNTEAFF. The CDR3 DNA reads TGTGCCAGCAGCCCGAGCGGACAGGGGGCGGGGAGGCTGAACACTGAAGCTTTCTTT.

The CDR3 spells CASSGGQRLAGGHTDTQYF. The CDR3, as DNA: TGTGCCAGCAGTGGTGGACAGAGACTAGCGGGGGGCCACACAGATACGCAGTATTTT. The chain recombines TRBV2 with TRBJ2-3, with 13 nucleotides matching TRBD2. Germline lookup yields CDR1 SNHLY and CDR2 FYNNEI. The CDR3 consists of 19 residues. The trim removed 4 bases at V and 2 bases at J, leaving 12 bases unmatched.

The gene calls are TRBV27 and TRBJ1-6; tentatively, D is TRBD1 (6 bases). The germline CDR1 and CDR2 sequences are MNHEY and SMNVEV (reference sequence). The CDR3 length is 16 residues. Trimming stripped 5 bases from V and 4 bases from J, with 15 bases between. The CDR3 loop is CASSLRYRDYNSPLHF. The CDR3 nucleotides read TGTGCCAGCAGTCTTCGCTACAGGGATTATAATTCACCCCTCCACTTT.

The J gene is TRBJ2-2, the V gene TRBV9; D gene unclear. CDR1 and CDR2 from the germline V gene are SGDLS and YYNGEE. This CDR3 has 13 amino acids. Trimming took 1 base from V and 2 from J, leaving 3 bases between them. CDR3 loop: CASSVTNTGELFF. As DNA, the CDR3 is TGTGCCAGCAGCGTAACTAACACCGGGGAGCTGTTTTTT.

The J gene is TRBJ2-3, the V gene TRBV5-4; TRBD1 might be the D (6 bases). Trimming removed 2 bases at V and 0 bases at J, with 13 bases between. CDR1 is SGHNT and CDR2 is YYREEE in the germline V gene (reference sequence). The CDR3 covers 16 residues. This chain's CDR3 is CASSLGQQRSTDTQYF. The DNA for the CDR3 is TGTGCCAGCAGCTTAGGACAGCAGAGGAGCACAGATACGCAGTATTTT.

CDR3 sequence (DNA): TGCGCCAGCAGCCAAGACGCCGGGTCTGGAAACACCATATATTTT. Translation gives CASSQDAGSGNTIYF. The chain uses TRBV4-1 and TRBJ1-3; no clear D. Trimming took 0 bases from V and 1 from J, leaving 7 bases between them. The CDR3 sequence is 15 residues long. Germline V gives CDR1 MGHRA, CDR2 YSYEKL.

The chain is built from TRBV19 and TRBJ2-2; 7 bases match TRBD2. The CDR3 spans 16 residues. From germline, CDR1 is LNHDA and CDR2 SQIVND (reference sequence). Trimming removed 7 bases from V and 4 bases from J; junction bases left unmatched: 12. CDR3: CASNHGGGSSTGELFF. The DNA of the CDR3 is TGTGCCAGTAACCATGGGGGAGGGTCGAGCACCGGGGAGCTGTTTTTT.

This chain joins TRBV2 and TRBJ1-1, with D perhaps matching TRBD1 (6 bases). This CDR3 has 13 residues. Trimming removed 7 bases from V and 1 base from J, with 10 bases in between. Germline V lookup: CDR1 SNHLY, CDR2 FYNNEI. For the CDR3, the DNA is TGTGCCAGCAAACCGGACAGGAACACTGAAGCTTTCTTT. Protein: CASKPDRNTEAFF.

The chain links TRBV19 to TRBJ1-6, with D hard to call. CDR1 LNHDA and CDR2 SQIVND come from the germline V gene (reference sequence). Trimming stripped 1 base from V and 1 base from J, with 5 bases between. This CDR3 is 15 amino acids long. DNA for the CDR3: TGTGCCAGTAGTATAGGAGGGTCCTATAATTCACCCCTCCACTTT. Its protein product is CASSIGGSYNSPLHF. The full variable domain, in which reference TRBV19 and TRBJ1-6 provide the parts outside the CDR3, is DGGITQSPKYLFRKEGQNVTLSCEQNLNHDAMYWYRQDPGQGLRLIYYSQIVNDFQKGDIAEGYSVSREKKESFPLTVTSAQKNPTAFYLCASSIGGSYNSPLHFGNGTRLTVT.

The chain joins TRBV2 to TRBJ2-1; 8 bases map to TRBD1. This CDR3 is 14 amino acids long. V lost 6 bases to trimming and J lost 8 bases; unmatched junction nucleotides: 9. Germline loops: CDR1 SNHLY, CDR2 FYNNEI. In DNA form, the CDR3 reads TGTGCCAGCAGGCCCAGGGGGCCCTATGATGAGCAGTTCTTC. This codes for CASRPRGPYDEQFF. Together with reference TRBV2 and TRBJ2-1, the CDR3 gives the full variable domain: EPEVTQTPSHQVTQMGQEVILRCVPISNHLYFYWYRQILGQKVEFLVSFYNNEISEKSEIFDDQFSVERPDGSNFTLKIRSTKLEDSAMYFCASRPRGPYDEQFFGPGTRLTVL.

The chain employs TRBV9 and TRBJ1-1; D gene ambiguous. Germline CDR1 is SGDLS and CDR2 is YYNGEE. V was cut by 0 bases and J by 5 bases, with 14 bases left in between. This CDR3 contains 15 residues. The CDR3 sequence is CASSVDPNGQTEAFF. CDR3 bases: TGTGCCAGCAGCGTAGATCCTAATGGGCAGACTGAAGCTTTCTTT.

This rearrangement joins TRBV6-1 to TRBJ1-2, with a weak D call TRBD1 (6 bases). The germline V gene encodes CDR1 MNHNS and CDR2 SASEGT. V was clipped by 7 bases and J by 1 base, with 19 bases between them. The CDR3 loop spans 16 amino acids. In DNA, the CDR3 is TGTGCCAGCACTGACCCACAGGGTCTGGGTAACTATGGCTACACCTTC. This sequence encodes CASTDPQGLGNYGYTF.